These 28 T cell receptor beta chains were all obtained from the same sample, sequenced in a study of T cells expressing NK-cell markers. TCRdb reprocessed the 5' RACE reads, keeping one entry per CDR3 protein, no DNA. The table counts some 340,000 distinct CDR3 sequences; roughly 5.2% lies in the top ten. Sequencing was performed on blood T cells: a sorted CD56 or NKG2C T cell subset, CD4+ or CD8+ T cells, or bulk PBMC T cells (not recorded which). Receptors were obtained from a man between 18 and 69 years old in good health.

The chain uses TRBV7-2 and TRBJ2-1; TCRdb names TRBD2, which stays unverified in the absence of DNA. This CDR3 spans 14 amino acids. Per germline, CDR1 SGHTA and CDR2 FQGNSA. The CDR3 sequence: CASSFRPEGNEQFF. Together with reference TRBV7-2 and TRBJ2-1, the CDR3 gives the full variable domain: GAGVSQSPSNKVTEKGKDVELRCDPISGHTALYWYRQSLGQGLEFLIYFQGNSAPDKSGLPSDRFSAERTGGSVSTLTIQRTQQEDSAVYLCASSFRPEGNEQFFGPGTRLTVL.

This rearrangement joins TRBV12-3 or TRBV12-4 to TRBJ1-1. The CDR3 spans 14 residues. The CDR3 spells CASRKGFLNTEAFF.

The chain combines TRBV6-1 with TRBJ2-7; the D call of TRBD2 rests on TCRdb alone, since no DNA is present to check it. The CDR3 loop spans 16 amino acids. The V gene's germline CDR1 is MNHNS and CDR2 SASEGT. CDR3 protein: CASRAAGGGRRYEQYF.

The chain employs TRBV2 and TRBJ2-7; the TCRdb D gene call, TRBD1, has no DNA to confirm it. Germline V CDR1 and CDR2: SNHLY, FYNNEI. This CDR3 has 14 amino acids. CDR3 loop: CASSVRGISSEQYF.

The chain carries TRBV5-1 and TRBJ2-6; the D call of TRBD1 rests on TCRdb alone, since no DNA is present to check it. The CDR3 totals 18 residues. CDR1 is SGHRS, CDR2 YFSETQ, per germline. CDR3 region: CASSGGPTGFSGANVLTF.

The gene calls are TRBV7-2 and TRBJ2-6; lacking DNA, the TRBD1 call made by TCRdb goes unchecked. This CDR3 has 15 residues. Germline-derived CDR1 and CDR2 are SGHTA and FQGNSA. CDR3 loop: CASSMDRTGANVLTF.

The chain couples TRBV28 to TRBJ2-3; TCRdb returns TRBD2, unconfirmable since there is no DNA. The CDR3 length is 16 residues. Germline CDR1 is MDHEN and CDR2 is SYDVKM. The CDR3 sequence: CASSPASGGLTDTQYF.

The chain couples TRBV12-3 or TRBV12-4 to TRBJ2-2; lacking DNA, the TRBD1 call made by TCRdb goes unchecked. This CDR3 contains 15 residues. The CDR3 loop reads CASSPGTGVSGELFF.

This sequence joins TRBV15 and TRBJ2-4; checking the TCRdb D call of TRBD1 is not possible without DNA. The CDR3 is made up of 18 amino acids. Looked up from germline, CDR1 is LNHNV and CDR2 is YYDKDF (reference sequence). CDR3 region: CATSREGRITGAKNIQYF.

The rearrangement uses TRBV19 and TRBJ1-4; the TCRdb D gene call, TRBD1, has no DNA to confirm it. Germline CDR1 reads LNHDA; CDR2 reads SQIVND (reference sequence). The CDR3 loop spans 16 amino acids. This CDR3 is CASSLGQGLIGEKLFF.

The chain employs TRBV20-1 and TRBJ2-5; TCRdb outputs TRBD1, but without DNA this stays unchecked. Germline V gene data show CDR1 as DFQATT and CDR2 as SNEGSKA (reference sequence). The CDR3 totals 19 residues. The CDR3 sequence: CSALRVGSGGAGGGKTQYF.

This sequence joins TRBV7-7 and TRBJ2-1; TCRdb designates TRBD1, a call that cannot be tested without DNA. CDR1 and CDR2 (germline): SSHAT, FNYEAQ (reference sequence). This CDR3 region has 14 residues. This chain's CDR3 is CASSPTRQNNEQFF.

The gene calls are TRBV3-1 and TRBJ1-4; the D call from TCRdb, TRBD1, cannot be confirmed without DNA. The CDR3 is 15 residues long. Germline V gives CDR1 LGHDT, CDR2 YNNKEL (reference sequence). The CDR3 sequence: CASSPPGQPNEKLFF.

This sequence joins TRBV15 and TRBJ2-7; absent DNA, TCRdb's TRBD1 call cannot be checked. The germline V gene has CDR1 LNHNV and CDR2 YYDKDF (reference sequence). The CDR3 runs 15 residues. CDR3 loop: CATSRVTGSFHEQYF.

The CDR3 spells CARPPPAGAYEQYF. This chain joins TRBV21-1 and TRBJ2-7; the D gene TCRdb calls, TRBD2, cannot be checked with no DNA. TRBV21-1 is a documented pseudogene. This CDR3 comprises 14 residues.

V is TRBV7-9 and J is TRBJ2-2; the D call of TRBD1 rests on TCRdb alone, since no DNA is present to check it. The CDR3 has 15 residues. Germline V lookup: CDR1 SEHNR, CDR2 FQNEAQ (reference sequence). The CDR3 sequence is CASSSRVRNTGELFF.

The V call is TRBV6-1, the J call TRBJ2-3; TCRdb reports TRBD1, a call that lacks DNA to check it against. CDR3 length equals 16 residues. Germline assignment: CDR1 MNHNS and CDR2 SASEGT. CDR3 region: CASGKRWDRAGDTQYF.

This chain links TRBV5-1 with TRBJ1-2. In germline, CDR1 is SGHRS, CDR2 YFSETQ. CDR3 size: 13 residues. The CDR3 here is CASSFFTSDGYTF.

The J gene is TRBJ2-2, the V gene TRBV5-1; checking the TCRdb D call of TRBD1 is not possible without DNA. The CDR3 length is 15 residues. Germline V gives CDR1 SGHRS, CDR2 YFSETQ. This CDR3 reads CATQPGQGFIGELFF.

The CDR3 region is CASAKDRNYGYTF. This chain joins TRBV7-9 and TRBJ1-2; without DNA, the TCRdb call of TRBD1 cannot be checked. This CDR3 is built from 13 residues. Germline values: CDR1 SEHNR, CDR2 FQNEAQ (reference sequence).

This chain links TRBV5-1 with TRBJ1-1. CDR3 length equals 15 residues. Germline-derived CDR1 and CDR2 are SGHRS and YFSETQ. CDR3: CASSLGGRVNTEAFF.

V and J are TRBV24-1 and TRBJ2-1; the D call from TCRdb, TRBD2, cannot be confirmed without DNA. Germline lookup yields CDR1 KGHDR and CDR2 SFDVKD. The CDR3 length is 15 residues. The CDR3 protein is CATSDGLAANNEQFF.

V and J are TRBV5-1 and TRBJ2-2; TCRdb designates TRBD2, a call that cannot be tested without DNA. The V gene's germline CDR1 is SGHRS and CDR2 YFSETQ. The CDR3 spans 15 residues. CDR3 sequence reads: CASSPHGGATGELFF.

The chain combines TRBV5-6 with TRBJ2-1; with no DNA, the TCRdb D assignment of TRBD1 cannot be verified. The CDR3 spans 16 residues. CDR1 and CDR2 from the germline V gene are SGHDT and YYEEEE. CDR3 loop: CASSIPGTPNLNEQFF. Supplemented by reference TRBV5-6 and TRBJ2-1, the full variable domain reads DAGVTQSPTHLIKTRGQQVTLRCSPKSGHDTVSWYQQALGQGPQFIFQYYEEEERQRGNFPDRFSGHQFPNYSSELNVNALLLGDSALYLCASSIPGTPNLNEQFFGPGTRLTVL.

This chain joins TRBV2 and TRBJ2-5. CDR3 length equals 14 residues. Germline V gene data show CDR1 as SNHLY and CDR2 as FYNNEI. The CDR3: CASSEVAGLWAQYF.

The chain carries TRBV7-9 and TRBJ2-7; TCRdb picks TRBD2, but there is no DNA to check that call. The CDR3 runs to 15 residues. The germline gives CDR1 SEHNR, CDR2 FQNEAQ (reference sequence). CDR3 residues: CASSSGTLSSYEQYF.

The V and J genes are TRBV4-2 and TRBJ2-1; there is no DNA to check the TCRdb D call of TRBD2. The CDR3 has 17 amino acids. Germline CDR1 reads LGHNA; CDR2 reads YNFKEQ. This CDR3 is CASSQRDLAGSYNEQFF.

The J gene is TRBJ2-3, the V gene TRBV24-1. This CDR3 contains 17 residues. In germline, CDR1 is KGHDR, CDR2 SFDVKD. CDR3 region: CATSDLGKTEGTDTQYF.